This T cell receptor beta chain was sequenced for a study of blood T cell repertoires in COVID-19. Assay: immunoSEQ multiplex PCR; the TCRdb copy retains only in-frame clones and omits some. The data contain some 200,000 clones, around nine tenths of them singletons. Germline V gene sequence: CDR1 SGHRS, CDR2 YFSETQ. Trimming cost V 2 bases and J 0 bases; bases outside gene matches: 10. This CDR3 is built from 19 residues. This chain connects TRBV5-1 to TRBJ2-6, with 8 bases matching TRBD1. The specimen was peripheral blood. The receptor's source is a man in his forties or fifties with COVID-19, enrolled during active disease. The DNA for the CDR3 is TGCGCCAGCAGCTTTAGTCGGGACAGGCTTCTCTCTGGGGCCAACGTCCTGACTTTC. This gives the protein CASSFSRDRLLSGANVLTF.